A single T cell receptor (beta chain) is shown here with its context. Those who participated ranged in age from about 18 to 89 years and resided in roughly 26 US areas. Trimming at V came to 5 bases and at J to 2 bases, leaving 8 bases not matched to a gene. Per the germline V gene, CDR1 is SGDLS and CDR2 is YYNGEE. The length of the CDR3 is 17 residues. This record belongs to a study of blood T cell repertoires in COVID-19. At the level of the study: From the United States, Italy and Spain came samples of acute and convalescent COVID-19.

Authors' analysis steps: Estimation of nucleated cell counts was performed using reference gene primer amplification. Assay: immunoSEQ multiplex PCR; the TCRdb copy retains only in-frame clones and omits some. D and trimming were read from the DNA, whereas the V and J calls and clone size are those reported in that table. The sample consists of about 320,000 clones, 90% of them appearing once. The clonotype comes from a man aged 60 to 75 who had recovered from COVID-19. The genes are TRBV9 and TRBJ2-2; 11 bases fit TRBD2. The sample was PBMCs or T cells enriched from blood (not recorded which). The CDR3 DNA is TGTGCCAGCAGTCTTAGCGGGGGGGCCTCTAACACCGGGGAGCTGTTTTTT. Translating gives CASSLSGGASNTGELFF.